These T cell receptor beta chains were read from a single sample in a study of cytotoxic CD8 clonotypes in ibrutinib-treated CLL. Generated by immunoSEQ multiplex PCR, the TCRdb table keeps only in-frame clones and is missing some. Counted here are about 150,000 clones, 75% to 80% occurring once; the ten biggest clones make up about 5%. Sample: PBMCs, taken after 24 months of ibrutinib treatment. These receptors all come from a human donor with chronic lymphocytic leukemia. The CDR3 runs from the conserved cysteine through the conserved F or W. Each record gives: D gene, clone size, J gene, V gene, CDR3 protein, CDR3 DNA. A D gene is named only where the DNA matches it firmly. Expanded clones get a size class; other rows say once, few or many, or leave the size out.

D gene: -; clone size: -; J gene: TRBJ1-1; V gene: TRBV30; CDR3 protein: CAWSLGSWGNTEAFF; CDR3 DNA: TGTGCCTGGAGTCTCGGGAGTTGGGGGAACACTGAAGCTTTCTTT
D gene: TRBD2; clone size: -; J gene: TRBJ2-3; V gene: TRBV7-3; CDR3 protein: CASSLRGGTDTQYF; CDR3 DNA: TGTGCCAGCAGCTTAAGGGGGGGAACAGATACGCAGTATTTT
D gene: -; clone size: -; J gene: TRBJ2-2; V gene: TRBV5-1; CDR3 protein: CASSPPRDGASNTGELFF; CDR3 DNA: TGCGCCAGCAGCCCCCCCAGGGACGGCGCCTCGAACACCGGGGAGCTGTTTTTT
D gene: -; clone size: once; J gene: TRBJ2-7; V gene: TRBV30; CDR3 protein: CAWSATAYEQYF; CDR3 DNA: TGTGCCTGGAGTGCGACAGCCTACGAGCAGTACTTC
D gene: TRBD1; clone size: -; J gene: TRBJ2-3; V gene: TRBV7-8; CDR3 protein: CASSPRQGADTQYF; CDR3 DNA: TGTGCCAGCAGCCCCCGACAGGGCGCAGATACGCAGTATTTT
D gene: -; clone size: -; J gene: TRBJ2-7; V gene: TRBV5-6; CDR3 protein: CASSPGWVDEQYF; CDR3 DNA: TGTGCCAGCAGCCCCGGATGGGTGGACGAGCAGTACTTC
D gene: -; clone size: -; J gene: TRBJ1-2; V gene: TRBV4-3; CDR3 protein: CASSQATTGTHYGYTF; CDR3 DNA: TGCGCCAGCAGCCAGGCCACCACCGGGACCCACTATGGCTACACCTTC
D gene: -; clone size: -; J gene: TRBJ2-5; V gene: TRBV7-9; CDR3 protein: CASSLGLRETQYF; CDR3 DNA: TGTGCCAGCAGCTTAGGTTTGCGAGAGACCCAGTACTTC
D gene: -; clone size: -; J gene: TRBJ2-7; V gene: TRBV28; CDR3 protein: CASSLSGYEQYF; CDR3 DNA: TGTGCCAGCAGTTTAAGCGGGTACGAGCAGTACTTC
D gene: -; clone size: -; J gene: TRBJ1-3; V gene: TRBV9; CDR3 protein: CASSPRQPGNTIYF; CDR3 DNA: TGTGCCAGCAGCCCCCGGCAGCCGGGAAACACCATATATTTT
D gene: TRBD1; clone size: -; J gene: TRBJ2-7; V gene: TRBV28; CDR3 protein: CASRGQGATYEQYF; CDR3 DNA: TGTGCCAGCAGAGGACAGGGGGCCACCTACGAGCAGTACTTC
D gene: -; clone size: few; J gene: TRBJ2-5; V gene: TRBV7-6; CDR3 protein: CASSLGPGESETQYF; CDR3 DNA: TGTGCCAGCAGCTTAGGACCAGGGGAATCGGAGACCCAGTACTTC
D gene: TRBD1; clone size: -; J gene: TRBJ1-5; V gene: TRBV6-6; CDR3 protein: CASSPAGTGRGQPQHF; CDR3 DNA: TGTGCCAGCAGCCCTGCCGGGACAGGGAGGGGGCAGCCCCAGCATTTT
D gene: -; clone size: -; J gene: TRBJ2-6; V gene: TRBV2; CDR3 protein: CASCLGIGANVLTF; CDR3 DNA: TGTGCCAGCTGTTTGGGCATTGGGGCCAACGTCCTGACTTTC
D gene: -; clone size: few; J gene: TRBJ1-2; V gene: TRBV7-2; CDR3 protein: CASSLGEWDYGYTF; CDR3 DNA: TGTGCCAGCAGCTTAGGGGAATGGGACTATGGCTACACCTTC
D gene: -; clone size: -; J gene: TRBJ2-1; V gene: TRBV7-6; CDR3 protein: CASTQPPYNEQFF; CDR3 DNA: TGTGCCAGCACCCAACCCCCGTACAATGAGCAGTTCTTC
D gene: -; clone size: -; J gene: TRBJ2-7; V gene: TRBV28; CDR3 protein: CASTRPGVGQYF; CDR3 DNA: TGTGCCAGCACCCGCCCCGGGGTGGGGCAGTACTTC
D gene: TRBD1; clone size: few; J gene: TRBJ1-2; V gene: TRBV19; CDR3 protein: CASSPTGVGGYTF; CDR3 DNA: TGTGCCAGTAGTCCCACAGGGGTGGGTGGCTACACCTTC
D gene: -; clone size: -; J gene: TRBJ2-4; V gene: TRBV4-3; CDR3 protein: CASSQGARNIQYF; CDR3 DNA: TGCGCCAGCAGCCAGGGGGCTAGGAACATTCAGTACTTC
D gene: TRBD1; clone size: -; J gene: TRBJ1-4; V gene: TRBV9; CDR3 protein: CASSAGQVGEKLFF; CDR3 DNA: TGTGCCAGCAGCGCGGGACAGGTCGGCGAAAAACTGTTTTTT
D gene: -; clone size: few; J gene: TRBJ1-2; V gene: TRBV4-3; CDR3 protein: CASSQARGRSGYTF; CDR3 DNA: TGCGCCAGCAGCCAAGCCCGGGGGAGGAGCGGCTACACCTTC
D gene: -; clone size: once; J gene: TRBJ1-2; V gene: TRBV28; CDR3 protein: CASGANYGYTF; CDR3 DNA: TGTGCCAGTGGAGCTAACTATGGCTACACCTTC
D gene: TRBD1; clone size: -; J gene: TRBJ2-1; V gene: TRBV18; CDR3 protein: CASSPGTGYNEQFF; CDR3 DNA: TGTGCCAGCTCACCAGGGACAGGATACAATGAGCAGTTCTTC
D gene: -; clone size: few; J gene: TRBJ1-2; V gene: TRBV19; CDR3 protein: CASSPRQDHGYTF; CDR3 DNA: TGTGCCAGTAGTCCCCGCCAGGATCATGGCTACACCTTC
D gene: -; clone size: -; J gene: TRBJ2-1; V gene: TRBV7-3; CDR3 protein: CASSLGLGAYNEQFF; CDR3 DNA: TGTGCCAGCAGCTTAGGTTTGGGGGCCTACAATGAGCAGTTCTTC
D gene: -; clone size: -; J gene: TRBJ1-1; V gene: TRBV7-2; CDR3 protein: CASSFSGAHDTEAFF; CDR3 DNA: TGTGCCAGCAGCTTTTCGGGGGCCCACGACACTGAAGCTTTCTTT
D gene: TRBD2; clone size: -; J gene: TRBJ2-7; V gene: TRBV28; CDR3 protein: CASSLTGGGSLSYEQYF; CDR3 DNA: TGTGCCAGCAGTTTAACGGGTGGCGGGAGTCTATCCTACGAGCAGTACTTC
D gene: -; clone size: -; J gene: TRBJ2-7; V gene: TRBV6-5; CDR3 protein: CASSHSEGLPNEQYF; CDR3 DNA: TGTGCCAGCAGTCACTCCGAGGGCCTACCAAACGAGCAGTACTTC
D gene: -; clone size: -; J gene: TRBJ2-1; V gene: TRBV23-1; CDR3 protein: CASSQSPSYNEQFF; CDR3 DNA: TGCGCCAGCAGTCAATCCCCCTCCTACAATGAGCAGTTCTTC
D gene: -; clone size: -; J gene: TRBJ1-1; V gene: TRBV18; CDR3 protein: CASSPGEEGTEAFF; CDR3 DNA: TGTGCCAGCTCACCGGGGGAGGAGGGTACTGAAGCTTTCTTT
D gene: -; clone size: -; J gene: TRBJ1-5; V gene: TRBV27; CDR3 protein: CASSPGGNQPQHF; CDR3 DNA: TGTGCCAGCAGCCCGGGTGGCAATCAGCCCCAGCATTTT
D gene: TRBD2; clone size: -; J gene: TRBJ2-7; V gene: TRBV9; CDR3 protein: CASSAGLAEPYEQYF; CDR3 DNA: TGTGCCAGCAGCGCCGGACTAGCGGAACCTTACGAGCAGTACTTC
D gene: TRBD1; clone size: few; J gene: TRBJ1-2; V gene: TRBV27; CDR3 protein: CASSPGQGRYGYTF; CDR3 DNA: TGTGCCAGCAGTCCCGGACAGGGAAGGTATGGCTACACCTTC
D gene: TRBD1; clone size: many; J gene: TRBJ1-2; V gene: TRBV19; CDR3 protein: CASSPRQGLYPSGGYTF; CDR3 DNA: TGTGCCAGTAGTCCCCGACAGGGGCTCTACCCTAGTGGCGGCTACACCTTC
D gene: -; clone size: -; J gene: TRBJ2-5; V gene: TRBV5-4; CDR3 protein: CASSLKTQETQYF; CDR3 DNA: TGTGCCAGCAGCTTGAAGACCCAAGAGACCCAGTACTTC
D gene: TRBD1; clone size: few; J gene: TRBJ2-7; V gene: TRBV5-1; CDR3 protein: CASSPDRTGWQYF; CDR3 DNA: TGCGCCAGCAGCCCGGATCGGACAGGGTGGCAGTACTTC
D gene: -; clone size: -; J gene: TRBJ2-6; V gene: TRBV6-6; CDR3 protein: CASTTHSGANVLTF; CDR3 DNA: TGTGCCAGCACCACGCACTCTGGGGCCAACGTCCTGACTTTC
D gene: -; clone size: -; J gene: TRBJ2-2; V gene: TRBV7-3; CDR3 protein: CASSIQPQGTGELFF; CDR3 DNA: TGTGCCAGCAGCATCCAACCTCAGGGAACCGGGGAGCTGTTTTTT
D gene: -; clone size: -; J gene: TRBJ2-5; V gene: TRBV10-3; CDR3 protein: CAIGLGLQGMETQYF; CDR3 DNA: TGTGCCATCGGCCTGGGGCTCCAGGGGATGGAGACCCAGTACTTC
D gene: TRBD1; clone size: -; J gene: TRBJ1-2; V gene: TRBV28; CDR3 protein: CASSSPWGAGGDGYTF; CDR3 DNA: TGTGCCAGCAGTTCCCCGTGGGGAGCAGGGGGGGATGGCTACACCTTC
D gene: -; clone size: once; J gene: TRBJ1-4; V gene: TRBV28; CDR3 protein: CASSSRDQNEKLFF; CDR3 DNA: TGTGCCAGCAGTTCCCGGGACCAAAATGAAAAACTGTTTTTT
D gene: -; clone size: few; J gene: TRBJ2-3; V gene: TRBV4-2; CDR3 protein: CASSQRAAASTDTQYF; CDR3 DNA: TGTGCCAGCAGCCAGAGGGCCGCGGCGAGCACAGATACGCAGTATTTT
D gene: -; clone size: -; J gene: TRBJ1-4; V gene: TRBV18; CDR3 protein: CASSPETDGTFGKLFF; CDR3 DNA: TGTGCCAGCTCACCAGAAACGGACGGCACTTTCGGAAAACTGTTTTTT
D gene: -; clone size: -; J gene: TRBJ2-7; V gene: TRBV29-1; CDR3 protein: CSVADSSYEQYF; CDR3 DNA: TGCAGCGTAGCCGACAGCTCCTACGAGCAGTACTTC
D gene: -; clone size: -; J gene: TRBJ2-2; V gene: TRBV4-2; CDR3 protein: CASSQVQGRGELFF; CDR3 DNA: TGTGCCAGCAGCCAAGTCCAGGGCCGGGGGGAGCTGTTTTTT
D gene: -; clone size: -; J gene: TRBJ1-1; V gene: TRBV18; CDR3 protein: CASSPGGMNTEAFF; CDR3 DNA: TGTGCCAGCTCACCTGGGGGCATGAACACTGAAGCTTTCTTT
D gene: -; clone size: few; J gene: TRBJ1-4; V gene: TRBV20-1; CDR3 protein: CSARGIEKLFF; CDR3 DNA: TGCAGTGCCCGAGGGATTGAAAAACTGTTTTTT
D gene: -; clone size: -; J gene: TRBJ2-1; V gene: TRBV19; CDR3 protein: CASSPLTVQGNEQFF; CDR3 DNA: TGTGCCAGTAGCCCCCTGACGGTCCAGGGGAATGAGCAGTTCTTC
D gene: TRBD1; clone size: -; J gene: TRBJ1-5; V gene: TRBV30; CDR3 protein: CAWSVRGDRGQPQHF; CDR3 DNA: TGTGCCTGGAGTGTCCGGGGGGACAGGGGACAGCCCCAGCATTTT
D gene: -; clone size: -; J gene: TRBJ2-2; V gene: TRBV7-2; CDR3 protein: CASTFNRGGAGELFF; CDR3 DNA: TGTGCCAGCACCTTCAACAGGGGAGGTGCCGGGGAGCTGTTTTTT
D gene: TRBD2; clone size: -; J gene: TRBJ2-7; V gene: TRBV4-3; CDR3 protein: CASSQGLAGSYEQYF; CDR3 DNA: TGCGCCAGCAGCCAAGGACTAGCGGGGTCCTACGAGCAGTACTTC
D gene: -; clone size: -; J gene: TRBJ1-1; V gene: TRBV6-1; CDR3 protein: CASSEDPGSGAEAFF; CDR3 DNA: TGTGCCAGCAGTGAAGACCCAGGGTCGGGGGCTGAAGCTTTCTTT
D gene: -; clone size: -; J gene: TRBJ2-3; V gene: TRBV5-1; CDR3 protein: CASSLESGGSPDTQYF; CDR3 DNA: TGCGCCAGCAGCTTGGAGTCGGGTGGGTCCCCAGATACGCAGTATTTT
D gene: TRBD2; clone size: few; J gene: TRBJ2-1; V gene: TRBV27; CDR3 protein: CASSFGGLASNEQFF; CDR3 DNA: TGTGCCAGCAGTTTCGGGGGACTAGCGAGCAATGAGCAGTTCTTC
D gene: -; clone size: -; J gene: TRBJ2-2; V gene: TRBV5-1; CDR3 protein: CASSLVGGTGELFF; CDR3 DNA: TGCGCCAGCAGCTTGGTAGGGGGCACCGGGGAGCTGTTTTTT